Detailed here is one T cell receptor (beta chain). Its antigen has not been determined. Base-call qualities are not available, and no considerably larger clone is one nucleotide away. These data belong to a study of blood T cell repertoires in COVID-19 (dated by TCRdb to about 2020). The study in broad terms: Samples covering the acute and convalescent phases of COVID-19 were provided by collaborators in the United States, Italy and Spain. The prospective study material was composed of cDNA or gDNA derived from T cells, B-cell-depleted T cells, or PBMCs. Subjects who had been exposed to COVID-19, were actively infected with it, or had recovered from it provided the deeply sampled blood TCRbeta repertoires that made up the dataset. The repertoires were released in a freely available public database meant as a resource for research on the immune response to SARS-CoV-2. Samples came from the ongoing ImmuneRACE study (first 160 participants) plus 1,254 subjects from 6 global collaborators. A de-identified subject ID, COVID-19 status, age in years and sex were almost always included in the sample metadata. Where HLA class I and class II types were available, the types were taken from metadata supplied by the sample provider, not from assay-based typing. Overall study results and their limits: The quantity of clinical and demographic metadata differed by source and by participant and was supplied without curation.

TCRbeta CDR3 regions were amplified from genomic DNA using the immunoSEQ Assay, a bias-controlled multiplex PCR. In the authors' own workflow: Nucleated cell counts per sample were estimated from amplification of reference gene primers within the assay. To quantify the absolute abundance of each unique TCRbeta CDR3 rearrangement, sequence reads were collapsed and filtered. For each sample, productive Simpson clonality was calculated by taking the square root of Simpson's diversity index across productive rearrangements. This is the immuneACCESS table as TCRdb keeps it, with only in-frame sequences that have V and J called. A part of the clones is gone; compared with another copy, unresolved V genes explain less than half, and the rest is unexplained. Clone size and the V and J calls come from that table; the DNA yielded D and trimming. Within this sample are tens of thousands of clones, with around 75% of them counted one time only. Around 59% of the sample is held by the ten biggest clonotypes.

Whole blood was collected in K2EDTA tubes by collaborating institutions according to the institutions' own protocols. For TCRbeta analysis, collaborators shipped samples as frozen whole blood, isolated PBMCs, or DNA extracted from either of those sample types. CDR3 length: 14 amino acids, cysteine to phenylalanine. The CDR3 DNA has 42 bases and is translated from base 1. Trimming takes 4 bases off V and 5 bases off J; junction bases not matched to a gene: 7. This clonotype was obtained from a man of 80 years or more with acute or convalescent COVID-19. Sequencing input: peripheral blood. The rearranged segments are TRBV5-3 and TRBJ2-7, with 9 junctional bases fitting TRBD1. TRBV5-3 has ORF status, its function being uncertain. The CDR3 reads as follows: CARSPGQGRNEQYF. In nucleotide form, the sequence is TGTGCCAGAAGCCCGGGACAGGGAAGGAACGAGCAGTACTTC.